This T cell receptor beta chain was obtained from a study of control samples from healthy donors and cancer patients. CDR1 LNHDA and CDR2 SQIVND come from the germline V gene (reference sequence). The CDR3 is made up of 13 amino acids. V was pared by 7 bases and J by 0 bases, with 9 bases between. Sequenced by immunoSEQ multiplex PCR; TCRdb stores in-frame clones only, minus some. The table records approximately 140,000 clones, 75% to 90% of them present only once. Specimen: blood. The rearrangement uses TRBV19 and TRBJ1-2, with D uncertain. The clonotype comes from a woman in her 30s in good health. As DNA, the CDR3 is TGTGCCAGTACCCCCGGGTCTAACTATGGCTACACCTTC. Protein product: CASTPGSNYGYTF.